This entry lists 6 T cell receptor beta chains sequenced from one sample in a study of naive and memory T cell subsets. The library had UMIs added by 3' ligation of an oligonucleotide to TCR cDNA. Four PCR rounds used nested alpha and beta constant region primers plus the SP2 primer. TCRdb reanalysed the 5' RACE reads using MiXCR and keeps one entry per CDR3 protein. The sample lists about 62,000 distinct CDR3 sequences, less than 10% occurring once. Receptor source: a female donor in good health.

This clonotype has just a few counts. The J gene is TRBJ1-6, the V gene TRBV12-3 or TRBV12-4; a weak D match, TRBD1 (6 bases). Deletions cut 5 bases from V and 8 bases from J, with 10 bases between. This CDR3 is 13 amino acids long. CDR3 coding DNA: TGTGCCAGCAGTCTACAGGGACATTCACCCCTCCACTTT. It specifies CASSLQGHSPLHF.

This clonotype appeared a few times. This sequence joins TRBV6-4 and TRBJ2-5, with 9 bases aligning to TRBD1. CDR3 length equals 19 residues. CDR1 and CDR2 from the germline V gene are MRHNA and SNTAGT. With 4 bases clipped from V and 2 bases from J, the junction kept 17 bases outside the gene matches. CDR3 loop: CASSAPDGQGRRGQETQYF. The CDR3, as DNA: TGTGCCAGCAGTGCCCCAGATGGACAGGGGCGACGAGGGCAAGAGACCCAGTACTTC.

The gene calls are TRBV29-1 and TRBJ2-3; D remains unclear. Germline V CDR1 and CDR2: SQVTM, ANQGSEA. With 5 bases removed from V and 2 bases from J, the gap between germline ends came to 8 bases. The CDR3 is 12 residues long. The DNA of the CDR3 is TGCAGCGTTCGGTCCCCCACAGATACGCAGTATTTT. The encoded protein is CSVRSPTDTQYF.

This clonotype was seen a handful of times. CDR3 DNA: TGTGCCAGCAGCGTAGGAGGCCTGGACAGGGCTGGGGCTTTCTTT. Protein product: CASSVGGLDRAGAFF. The V call is TRBV9, the J call TRBJ1-1; 8 nucleotides align to TRBD1. The germline V gene has CDR1 SGDLS and CDR2 YYNGEE. V lost 0 bases to trimming and J lost 11 bases; unmatched junction nucleotides: 12. The CDR3 has 15 residues.

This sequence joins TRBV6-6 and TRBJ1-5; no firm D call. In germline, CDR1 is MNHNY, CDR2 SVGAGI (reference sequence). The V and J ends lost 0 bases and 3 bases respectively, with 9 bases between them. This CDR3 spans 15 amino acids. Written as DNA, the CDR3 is TGTGCCAGCAGTTACTCTAGACGGGACAATCAGCCCCAGCATTTT. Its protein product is CASSYSRRDNQPQHF.

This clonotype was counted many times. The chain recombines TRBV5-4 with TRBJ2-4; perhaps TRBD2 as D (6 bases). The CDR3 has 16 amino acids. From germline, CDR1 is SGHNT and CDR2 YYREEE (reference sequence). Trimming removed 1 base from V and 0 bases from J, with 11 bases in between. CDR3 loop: CASSLSGGVAKNIQYF. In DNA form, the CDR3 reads TGTGCCAGCAGCTTGTCTGGCGGGGTAGCCAAAAACATTCAGTACTTC.